Here is one T cell receptor (beta chain) with its context. Sequencing used immunoSEQ multiplex PCR; TCRdb keeps in-frame clones, though not all of them. The data show tens of thousands of clones, with 90% seen just once and around a tenth held by the top ten. The sample belongs to a study of preoperative IRX-2 immunotherapy in early breast cancer. V was cut by 3 bases and J by 4 bases, with 15 bases left in between. Germline V gives CDR1 MNHNY, CDR2 SVGAGI (reference sequence). The CDR3 runs 16 residues. Regarding treatment: preoperative locoregional IRX-2 cytokine immunotherapy. Preoperative locoregional IRX-2 cytokine immunotherapy was tested in the phase Ib source study.

The TCR originated in a human donor with breast cancer. This material was collected from a patient treated with IRX-2 immunotherapy. The chain couples TRBV6-6 to TRBJ2-2; the D gene could be TRBD1 or TRBD2 (5 bases each). The CDR3 here is CASSYGLARGTGELFF. CDR3 sequence (DNA): TGTGCCAGCAGTTATGGATTGGCGAGGGGCACCGGGGAGCTGTTTTTT.